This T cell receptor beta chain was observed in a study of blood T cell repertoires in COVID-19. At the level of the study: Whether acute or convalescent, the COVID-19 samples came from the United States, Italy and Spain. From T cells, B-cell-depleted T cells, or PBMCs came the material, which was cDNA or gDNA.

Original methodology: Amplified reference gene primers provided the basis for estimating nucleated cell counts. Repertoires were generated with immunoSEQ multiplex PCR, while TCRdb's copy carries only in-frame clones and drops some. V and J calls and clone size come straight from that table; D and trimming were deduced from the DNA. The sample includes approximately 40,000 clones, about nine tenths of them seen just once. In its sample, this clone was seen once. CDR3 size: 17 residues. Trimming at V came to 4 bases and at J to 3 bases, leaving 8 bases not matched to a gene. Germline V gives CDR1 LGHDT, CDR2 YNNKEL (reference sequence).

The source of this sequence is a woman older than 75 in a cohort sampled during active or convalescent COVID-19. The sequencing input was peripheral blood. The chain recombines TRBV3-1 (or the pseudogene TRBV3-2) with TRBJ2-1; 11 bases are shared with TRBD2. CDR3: CASSRNAGTSGYNEQFF. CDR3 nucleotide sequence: TGTGCCAGCAGCCGAAATGCCGGGACTAGCGGCTACAATGAGCAGTTCTTC.